Detailed here is one TCR beta chain. The source of the sample is a study of blood T cell repertoires in COVID-19. Libraries were prepared by immunoSEQ multiplex PCR; TCRdb keeps only in-frame clonotypes and omits some of them. The sample shows under 250,000 clones, approximately 83% of them seen only once. The germline CDR1 and CDR2 sequences are SGHNT and YYREEE (reference sequence). This CDR3 is built from 14 residues. V was trimmed by 0 bases and J by 4 bases, leaving 10 bases between them. The sequencing input was PBMCs or T cells enriched from blood (not recorded which). The rearrangement links TRBV5-4 to TRBJ1-2, with D tentatively TRBD1 (6 bases). This clonotype originated in a woman aged 45-60 years who had been exposed to COVID-19. CDR3 loop: CASSLEQGRYGYTF. The CDR3 DNA is TGTGCCAGCAGCTTGGAACAGGGACGCTATGGCTACACCTTC.